The 5 T cell receptor beta chains presented below share a single source sample, sequenced in a study of metastatic and nonmetastatic thyroid tumors. TCRdb recomputed clones from the PCR reads via MiXCR. The sample contains roughly 35,000 clones, over 15% of which appear only once. All patients were untreated before thyroid surgery. The sequenced sample was blood. These receptors all come from a female donor with papillary thyroid cancer or a benign thyroid nodule (not recorded which). Some clones in this sample may be carry-over from other donors' samples.

This clone was seen ten or more times. The V call is TRBV5-6, the J call TRBJ1-6; D unclear. This CDR3 contains 15 residues. The germline V gene has CDR1 SGHDT and CDR2 YYEEEE. V dropped 4 bases and J dropped 10 bases, with 18 bases sitting between them. For the CDR3, the DNA is TGTGCCAGCAGCCTAAGTTGGCCCCAAGGGTCACCCCTCCACTTT. Translated, it gives CASSLSWPQGSPLHF. The variable domain in full, with the rest retrieved from reference TRBV5-6 and TRBJ1-6, is DAGVTQSPTHLIKTRGQQVTLRCSPKSGHDTVSWYQQALGQGPQFIFQYYEEEERQRGNFPDRFSGHQFPNYSSELNVNALLLGDSALYLCASSLSWPQGSPLHFGNGTRLTVT.

This clone was seen many times. J is TRBJ2-3 and V is TRBV7-6, with D hard to call. V lost 2 bases and J lost 3, with 12 bases in between. This CDR3 is 15 amino acids long. Germline V gene data show CDR1 as SGHVS and CDR2 as FNYEAQ. In nucleotides, the CDR3 is TGTGCCAGCAGCTTAAATTCCCCGGCAACAGATACGCAGTATTTT. Translated: CASSLNSPATDTQYF.

This clone occurred many times. The J gene is TRBJ2-7, the V gene TRBV14; no definite D call. Trimming cost V 4 bases and J 6 bases, with 19 bases left between them. The germline gives CDR1 SGHDN, CDR2 FVKESK. The CDR3 contains 15 residues. The CDR3 here is CASSPPWVLRSEQYF. The CDR3 nucleotides are TGTGCCAGCAGCCCCCCTTGGGTCCTCCGTTCCGAGCAGTACTTC.

This clone was detected a few times. This chain connects TRBV28 to TRBJ2-5; D call uncertain. Between the trimmed V and J ends, which lost 1 base and 5 bases, there was a span of 17 bases. The CDR3 is made up of 16 amino acids. Germline V gene lookup returns CDR1 MDHEN and CDR2 SYDVKM. The chain's CDR3 is CASSLYRGMGLETQYF. In DNA, the CDR3 is TGTGCCAGCAGTTTATATCGAGGCATGGGTTTGGAGACCCAGTACTTC.

This clone was counted ten times or more. The V gene is TRBV28, the J gene TRBJ1-2, with 7 positions matching TRBD1. The CDR3 extends over 15 amino acids. Trimming took 6 bases from V and 4 from J; bases not matched to a gene: 11. Per germline, CDR1 MDHEN and CDR2 SYDVKM. CDR3: CASSLQGRPAYGYTF. The CDR3 nucleotides are TGTGCCAGCAGCCTACAGGGGCGTCCGGCCTATGGCTACACCTTC.